This is a list of T cell receptor beta chains from one sample in a study of graft-versus-host responses after intestinal transplantation. Method: immunoSEQ multiplex PCR; TCRdb's copy keeps in-frame clones and lacks some. The data contain approximately 60,000 clones, over 85% of them seen just once; the ten biggest clones take up approximately 1.5%. Here the sequenced sample was PBMCs, taken 26 days after transplant. These receptors all stem from a human patient who received an intestinal transplant, so some T cells may come from the graft donor. CDR3s include the opening cysteine and the closing phenylalanine or tryptophan. A D gene is named only where the DNA matches it firmly. Clone size is given for some rows only: seen once, a few or many times, or a class if the clone is expanded.

clone_size: once
d_call: TRBD1
j_call: TRBJ1-1
v_call: TRBV5-1
cdr3_length: 14
cdr3_aa: CASSLDRGGTEAFF
cdr3_nt: TGCGCCAGCAGCTTGGACAGGGGAGGCACTGAAGCTTTCTTT

clone_size: once
d_call: TRBD1
j_call: TRBJ2-5
v_call: TRBV5-6
cdr3_length: 16
cdr3_aa: CASSLSHRGLRETQYF
cdr3_nt: TGTGCCAGCAGCTTGAGTCACAGGGGGCTTAGAGAGACCCAGTACTTC

clone_size: NA
d_call: TRBD1
j_call: TRBJ2-1
v_call: TRBV6-6
cdr3_length: 16
cdr3_aa: CASSYNRGQGGNEQFF
cdr3_nt: TGTGCCAGCAGTTACAATAGAGGACAGGGGGGCAATGAGCAGTTCTTC

clone_size: NA
d_call: NA
j_call: TRBJ1-1
v_call: TRBV15
cdr3_length: 15
cdr3_aa: CATSRDRGLNTEAFF
cdr3_nt: TGTGCCACCAGCAGAGATCGGGGGTTGAACACTGAAGCTTTCTTT

clone_size: NA
d_call: TRBD1
j_call: TRBJ2-2
v_call: TRBV7-3
cdr3_length: 16
cdr3_aa: CASSPLRGRGTGELFF
cdr3_nt: TGTGCCAGCAGCCCCCTGAGGGGGCGCGGCACCGGGGAGCTGTTTTTT

clone_size: NA
d_call: NA
j_call: TRBJ1-1
v_call: TRBV5-6
cdr3_length: 13
cdr3_aa: CASSVGGVSEAFF
cdr3_nt: TGTGCCAGCAGCGTGGGGGGGGTTTCTGAAGCTTTCTTT

clone_size: NA
d_call: NA
j_call: TRBJ1-2
v_call: TRBV5-1
cdr3_length: 14
cdr3_aa: CASSLGDSNYGYTF
cdr3_nt: TGCGCCAGCAGCTTGGGCGACAGTAACTATGGCTACACCTTC

clone_size: NA
d_call: NA
j_call: TRBJ1-6
v_call: TRBV27
cdr3_length: 14
cdr3_aa: CASSFPGVNSPLHF
cdr3_nt: TGTGCCAGCAGTTTCCCAGGGGTGAATTCACCCCTCCACTTT

clone_size: NA
d_call: NA
j_call: TRBJ2-7
v_call: TRBV27
cdr3_length: 22
cdr3_aa: CASSLAPPADSLMVGAIYEQYF
cdr3_nt: TGTGCCAGCAGTTTAGCCCCCCCCGCAGATTCCCTAATGGTTGGGGCGATATACGAGCAGTACTTC

clone_size: NA
d_call: TRBD1
j_call: TRBJ1-2
v_call: TRBV7-2
cdr3_length: 14
cdr3_aa: CASSLGQGNYGYTF
cdr3_nt: TGTGCCAGCAGCCTAGGACAGGGTAACTATGGCTACACCTTC

clone_size: NA
d_call: TRBD2
j_call: TRBJ2-5
v_call: TRBV5-1
cdr3_length: 14
cdr3_aa: CATKRGAPQETQYF
cdr3_nt: TGCGCCACGAAGCGGGGGGCACCCCAAGAGACCCAGTACTTC

clone_size: NA
d_call: TRBD1
j_call: TRBJ1-4
v_call: TRBV28
cdr3_length: 15
cdr3_aa: CASSNRQGSNEKLFF
cdr3_nt: TGTGCCAGCAGTAACCGACAGGGGTCTAATGAAAAACTGTTTTTT

clone_size: NA
d_call: TRBD2
j_call: TRBJ2-1
v_call: TRBV7-9
cdr3_length: 16
cdr3_aa: CASSVLAGGFYNEQFF
cdr3_nt: TGTGCCAGCAGCGTCCTAGCGGGGGGTTTTTACAATGAGCAGTTCTTC

clone_size: NA
d_call: TRBD1
j_call: TRBJ2-5
v_call: TRBV7-2
cdr3_length: 15
cdr3_aa: CASSPDRGRQETQYF
cdr3_nt: TGTGCCAGCAGCCCCGACAGGGGGCGGCAAGAGACCCAGTACTTC

clone_size: NA
d_call: TRBD1
j_call: TRBJ1-1
v_call: TRBV7-9
cdr3_length: 13
cdr3_aa: CASSPGQGAEAFF
cdr3_nt: TGTGCCAGCAGCCCCGGACAGGGGGCTGAAGCTTTCTTT

clone_size: NA
d_call: TRBD1
j_call: TRBJ1-6
v_call: TRBV9
cdr3_length: 17
cdr3_aa: CASSAGQFSSYNSPLHF
cdr3_nt: TGTGCCAGCAGCGCGGGACAGTTTAGCTCCTATAATTCACCCCTCCACTTT

clone_size: NA
d_call: NA
j_call: TRBJ1-3
v_call: TRBV28
cdr3_length: 13
cdr3_aa: CASSFSSGNTIYF
cdr3_nt: TGTGCCAGCAGTTTCTCCTCTGGAAACACCATATATTTT

clone_size: NA
d_call: NA
j_call: TRBJ1-1
v_call: TRBV10-3
cdr3_length: 13
cdr3_aa: CAISETDNTEAFF
cdr3_nt: TGTGCCATCAGCGAGACAGATAACACTGAAGCTTTCTTT

clone_size: NA
d_call: NA
j_call: TRBJ1-2
v_call: TRBV7-5
cdr3_length: 14
cdr3_aa: CASTEPGGVYGYTF
cdr3_nt: TGTGCCTCAACAGAGCCCGGGGGAGTCTATGGCTACACCTTC

clone_size: NA
d_call: NA
j_call: TRBJ1-5
v_call: TRBV2
cdr3_length: 15
cdr3_aa: CASSGTAPRDQPQHF
cdr3_nt: TGTGCCAGCAGTGGGACAGCCCCTAGGGACCAGCCCCAGCATTTT

clone_size: once
d_call: TRBD1
j_call: TRBJ2-1
v_call: TRBV5-4
cdr3_length: 14
cdr3_aa: CASSFGTENLEQFF
cdr3_nt: TGTGCCAGCAGCTTCGGGACAGAGAACCTTGAGCAGTTCTTC

clone_size: NA
d_call: NA
j_call: TRBJ2-2
v_call: TRBV6-5
cdr3_length: 15
cdr3_aa: CASSYSGTFTGELFF
cdr3_nt: TGTGCCAGCAGTTACTCCGGGACTTTCACCGGGGAGCTGTTTTTT

clone_size: NA
d_call: NA
j_call: TRBJ1-4
v_call: TRBV5-4
cdr3_length: 15
cdr3_aa: CASSLAEGRNEKLFF
cdr3_nt: TGTGCCAGCAGCTTGGCCGAGGGCCGTAATGAAAAACTGTTTTTT

clone_size: NA
d_call: TRBD2
j_call: TRBJ2-7
v_call: TRBV13
cdr3_length: 19
cdr3_aa: CASSSRPPSGRRGNYEQYF
cdr3_nt: TGTGCCAGCAGCTCACGCCCCCCTAGCGGGAGACGGGGAAATTACGAGCAGTACTTC

clone_size: NA
d_call: NA
j_call: TRBJ2-6
v_call: TRBV7-3
cdr3_length: 21
cdr3_aa: CASSLNRSHRSDSSGANVLTF
cdr3_nt: TGTGCCAGCAGCTTAAACCGCAGCCACAGGTCGGATAGCTCTGGGGCCAACGTCCTGACTTTC

clone_size: once
d_call: NA
j_call: TRBJ1-1
v_call: TRBV7-9
cdr3_length: 12
cdr3_aa: CASSSDRAEAFF
cdr3_nt: TGTGCCAGCAGTTCCGATCGCGCTGAAGCTTTCTTT

clone_size: once
d_call: NA
j_call: TRBJ1-1
v_call: TRBV28
cdr3_length: 16
cdr3_aa: CASSLVNGQLNTEAFF
cdr3_nt: TGTGCCAGCAGTTTAGTTAATGGACAATTGAACACTGAAGCTTTCTTT

clone_size: NA
d_call: TRBD1
j_call: TRBJ2-3
v_call: TRBV9
cdr3_length: 15
cdr3_aa: CASSLGGAGTDTQYF
cdr3_nt: TGTGCCAGCAGCCTAGGGGGCGCTGGTACAGATACGCAGTATTTT

clone_size: once
d_call: NA
j_call: TRBJ1-1
v_call: TRBV4-1
cdr3_length: 14
cdr3_aa: CASSLGQVGTEAFF
cdr3_nt: TGCGCCAGCAGCCTAGGCCAGGTAGGCACTGAAGCTTTCTTT

clone_size: NA
d_call: TRBD1
j_call: TRBJ2-1
v_call: TRBV6-1
cdr3_length: 14
cdr3_aa: CASSAQWAGGEQFF
cdr3_nt: TGTGCCAGCAGTGCACAATGGGCAGGGGGCGAGCAGTTCTTC

clone_size: NA
d_call: TRBD1
j_call: TRBJ1-2
v_call: TRBV9
cdr3_length: 13
cdr3_aa: CASSLGRDRAYTF
cdr3_nt: TGTGCCAGCAGCCTGGGACGGGACAGGGCCTACACCTTC